The clone carrying this T cell receptor (beta chain) occurred once. These data originate in a study of shared T cell receptors in the human thymus. The method was immunoSEQ multiplex PCR; TCRdb's version includes in-frame clones alone and lacks a portion of them. Of approximately 760,000 clones in the sample, approximately 83% were seen once. This CDR3 has 19 residues. Germline V lookup: CDR1 MNHEY, CDR2 SMNVEV (reference sequence). The ends lost 0 bases at V and 0 bases at J; junction bases unmatched: 8. The same data also contributed to another study, on human thymus T cells. From that report: Thymus was obtained from resections taken during corrective heart surgery. Related reports documented highly overlapping thymic repertoires among unrelated individuals.

The source is a girl under three years old with a congenital heart defect. Sequencing was done on a sample of thymocytes. The chain carries TRBV27 and TRBJ1-4, with TRBD1 matching over 9 bases. The CDR3 DNA sequence: TGTGCCAGCAGTTTATCCTTTTACAGGGGGCGGGCAACTAATGAAAAACTGTTTTTT. Translation gives CASSLSFYRGRATNEKLFF.